This T cell receptor (beta chain) originates from a study of cytomegalovirus exposure and HLA in healthy donors (dated by TCRdb to 2016 to 2017). At the level of the whole study: An earlier analysis of several hundred of the donors reported around 280 Gb of sequence data and about 120 million unique TCR beta sequences obtained from about 170 million T cells. Of the roughly 410 genotyped donors, less than 85% were placed in the genetic ancestry cluster associated with self-reported Caucasian donors. To decide whether each TCR beta V gene segment behaved as functional or pseudogenic, an earlier analysis of nearly 600 of the donors relied on high-throughput TCR beta sequencing. Every discovery cohort repertoire had been produced on one sequencing platform. An early release covering 550 to 700 HLA-typed donors comprised 300 to 350 gigabases of sequencing data and 85 million or so unique TCR sequences. Donor age, sex, ethnicity and CMV serostatus were compiled together with the repertoire data. Both class I and class II loci were covered by HLA typing, at four-digit resolution. Several DR-DQ haplotypes were treated as single units for association and clustering because of strong linkage in the cohort. The later analysis used no new phenotypic data to find candidate immune exposures, relying instead on TCR beta sequences and their occurrence across donors. A later analysis re-examined previously published TCR beta repertoires from about 670 donors and added high-resolution HLA genotyping to investigate patterns of TCR occurrence. The study profiled the T cell repertoires of hundreds of subjects by immunosequencing and related them to cytomegalovirus serostatus. Typing coverage varied by locus: roughly 629-640 donors for A, B, C, DRB1 and DQB1; under 550 for DQA1; around 570 for DPA1; 450 to 480 for DPB1. In a later genetic analysis, genome-wide SNP genotypes for about three fifths of the roughly 670 donors were used, and that subset was treated as a discovery cohort. Across about 380 genotyped donors of the cohort, an average of approximately 200,000 unique TCR beta nucleotide sequences per donor were sequenced, and around 20% of those sequences were non-productive. In addition to the first cohort of approximately 670 subjects, a separate validation cohort of 120 different subjects was used. To predict cytomegalovirus infection status, the study brought together high-throughput TCR immunosequencing, statistical association of individual TCRs with disease status, and machine learning. The aim of the study was to test whether cataloging public T cell receptors could identify signatures of past pathogen exposure.

In total, 600 or so healthy bone marrow donors made up the cohort. All cohort members were sampled while nominally healthy, although unrecorded immune exposures were likely present. The donor tested CMV seronegative and was one of the 352 seronegative cohort members. Each donor provided a peripheral blood sample, and peripheral blood mononuclear cells were used for TCR beta sequencing. Genomic DNA extraction from the blood cell samples was performed with the Qiagen DNeasy Blood Extraction Kit. Of note for this clone: Its antigen remains unidentified. Base qualities were left out, and no much larger clone turns up one base away.

Library construction relied on the immunoSEQ multiplex PCR assay. For the multiplex PCR, a mixture combining 60 forward primers for TCR Vbeta segments and 13 reverse primers for TCR Jbeta segments was used. The CDR3 region of rearranged TCR beta genes was amplified from genomic DNA by a multiplex PCR assay. Amplified TCR beta libraries were sequenced as 87-base-pair reads on the Illumina HiSeq System. Per the source publication's procedure: A later analysis tallied about 77 million unique TCR beta chains across the 666 repertoires, and approximately 9.9 million of those chains were shared by two or more donors. Raw reads were error-corrected and collapsed into unique sequences with a nearest-neighbor algorithm that merged closely related sequences to remove PCR and sequencing errors. To assign V, D and J gene segments, CDR3 sequences were aligned to IMGT reference sequences. For a sequence to be retained, a match of at least six nucleotides to both a V gene segment and a J gene segment was required. A rearrangement was called productive if the CDR3 had no stop codons and remained in frame with V and J, and every other rearrangement was called non-productive. CDR3 was defined by IMGT convention, running from the second conserved V-encoded cysteine to the conserved J-encoded phenylalanine. The earlier analysis of fewer than 750 of the donors excluded sequences that lacked an unambiguous match to a single V gene segment. An earlier analysis of a few hundred of the donors classified V segments as functional when productive rearrangements were above 56.7% and as segregating when the standard deviation between donors was above 5%. A statistical classification framework was developed to diagnose cytomegalovirus status using the catalog of TCR beta chain sequences. A later analysis assigned V and J genes by comparing TCR nucleotide sequences with IMGT/GENE-DB human TR gene sequences. In a later analysis, CDR3 sequences and most-parsimonious VDJ recombination scenarios were assigned using the TCRdist pipeline. A later analysis defined each TCR beta chain by its CDR3 amino acid sequence plus V-gene family, and excluded reads lacking a unique V-gene family. In a later analysis, a few hundred highly shared, low-generation-probability nucleotide sequences were removed to address suspected cross-contamination and a sequencing artifact. A later analysis calculated a clonal expansion index for each public chain from normalized within-repertoire ranks of inferred template counts. In a later analysis, generation probabilities were computed using a VDJ recombination model fitted to out-of-frame rearrangements, and the results were checked against IGoR. A later analysis scored TCR-TCR, TCR-HLA and TCR-CMV co-occurrence with hypergeometric tests, applying a repertoire-size bias correction to TCR pairs. To estimate false discovery rates, a later analysis permuted the HLA or CMV assignments 20 times. A later analysis grouped co-occurring TCRs with DBSCAN, adding TCRdist sequence similarity when clustering within HLA-allele-positive subsets. For co-occurrence clustering, repertoires with fewer than 30,000 or more than 120,000 public chains were excluded, along with five repertoires with anomalous nucleotide sharing. In TCRdb, the immuneACCESS table is reduced to in-frame sequences with V and J assigned. These tables do not hold every clone; where another copy was compared, an unresolved V gene accounts for under half, and the others remain unexplained. That table furnishes V, J and clone size, whereas the DNA furnished D and trimming. The sample has about 160,000 clones on record, 70% to 80% of them singletons. The ten biggest clones cover around 1.3% of the sample.

The V and J ends are trimmed by 3 bases and 0 bases, leaving 10 bases between them. CDR1 SGHRS and CDR2 YFSETQ were looked up in the germline V gene. The CDR3 numbers 14 residues from cysteine through phenylalanine. The CDR3 DNA has 42 bases and is translated from base 1. The paper as a whole reports these results and caveats: Sequencing depth was assumed to be roughly uniform across donors in the presence/absence analyses, though that assumption may not hold. CMV serostatus was the only immune exposure information available for the cohort. Linkage disequilibrium might explain the correlated functional status among segregating V segments, but an unknown experimental factor could not be excluded. The authors suggested that the approach could potentially be generalized to other disease states and immunological phenotypes. A later analysis associated about 17,000 TCR beta sequences with specific HLA alleles at a false discovery rate of 0.05. In a later analysis, the rate of TCR association differed among HLA loci, with DRB1 alleles having the most associated TCRs and HLA-C alleles having the fewest. A later genetic analysis associated a missense DCLRE1C variant with V-gene and J-gene trimming of TCR beta chains, and an independent cohort replicated the association. In both the original and validation cohorts, the classifier was reported to diagnose cytomegalovirus status with high specificity and sensitivity. The cohort was sequenced for TCR beta chains only, and without alpha or paired-chain data the features that could be detected were limited. A cluster of highly shared sequence variants was judged likely to represent a technical artifact of the sequencing pipeline. Because counts were too low, about 18 rarely observed V segments, including chromosome 9 orphons, were excluded from the earlier analysis of a few hundred of the donors. The 87-base-pair reads could not distinguish some IMGT-functional V segments, including TRBV6-2 and TRBV6-3, so those segments were excluded. Most CMV-associated TCR beta chains appeared to be HLA-restricted in a later analysis, and the HLA associations seemed to be driven largely by CMV exposure. In a later genetic analysis, fewer N-insertions in productive TCRs were reported among donors in an Asian-associated ancestry cluster than the approximately 670-donor mean. When HLA alleles, especially DR and DQ, strongly co-occurred, TCR associations were difficult to assign to individual alleles. An earlier analysis of roughly 570 of the donors showed that most TCR beta V segments appeared in productive rearrangements either about 90% or about 30% of the time, which broadly matched IMGT annotations. Because HLA typing was missing for some donors at each locus, association tests included only the typed subset. A later analysis reported that several top co-occurrence clusters appeared linked to parvovirus B19, influenza, CMV and Epstein-Barr virus. Across donors, most TCR sequences were observed very rarely, whereas some public TCRs were present in many individuals. The study gave a list of about 170 TCR beta chains associated with cytomegalovirus. A further reported finding was that TCR beta sequences accurately predicted the HLA-A and HLA-B alleles for most subjects in the first cohort. Compared with equally common non-associated chains, HLA-associated TCR beta chains in a later analysis were more clonally expanded and had lower generation probabilities. A few of the identified cytomegalovirus-associated TCR beta chains were confirmed in vitro to be specific for cytomegalovirus antigens.

The receptor was isolated from a woman in her forties or fifties in good health and CMV-seronegative. The chain uses TRBV5-1 and TRBJ2-7, with TRBD2 perhaps the D gene, on 5 matching bases. The sample comprised PBMCs. The sequence in DNA is TGCGCCAGCAGCTCAGAGCGGATCTCCTACGAGCAGTACTTC. This yields the protein CASSSERISYEQYF.